The source of this T cell receptor (beta chain) is a study of blood T cell repertoires in COVID-19 (dated by TCRdb to about 2020). Regarding the research as a whole: Samples covering the acute and convalescent phases of COVID-19 were provided by collaborators in the United States, Italy and Spain. A de-identified subject ID, COVID-19 status, age in years and sex were almost always included in the sample metadata. The repertoires were released in a freely available public database meant as a resource for research on the immune response to SARS-CoV-2. Deeply sampled blood TCRbeta repertoires from subjects exposed to, actively infected with, or recovered from COVID-19 were included in the dataset. Where available, HLA class I and class II types were obtained from metadata supplied by the sample provider rather than from assay-based typing. Samples came from the ongoing ImmuneRACE study (first 160 participants) plus 1,254 subjects from 6 global collaborators. The prospective study material was composed of cDNA or gDNA derived from T cells, B-cell-depleted T cells, or PBMCs.

In the prospective study, participants were about 18 to 100 years old, resided in fewer than 25 geographic areas of the United States, and were enrolled through a virtual design. In the prospective study, participants were assigned to cohorts based on the clinical history participants reported in a screening survey and a study questionnaire. Mobile phlebotomists in the prospective study collected whole blood, serum and a nasopharyngeal or oropharyngeal swab from every participant. Prospective study participants could optionally give additional blood draws and questionnaires over an approximately 2-month period. Prospective study blood samples were shipped either frozen or at room temperature before DNA extraction. The table lists this clone with a count of one. Its binding antigen is unknown. Base qualities are not recorded, but no much larger clone differs from it by a single base. Sequences PRHDT (CDR1) and FYEKMQ (CDR2) are obtained from the germline V gene (reference sequence). A distance of 23 bases separates the germline ends of V and J, which lose 3 bases and 5 bases respectively. Spanning cysteine to phenylalanine, the CDR3 consists of 17 amino acids. Only CDR3 DNA remains: 51 bases, in frame from the first base.

TCRbeta CDR3 regions were amplified from genomic DNA using the immunoSEQ Assay, a bias-controlled multiplex PCR. Turning to the authors' computational methods: The number of nucleated cells in each sample was estimated from the amplification of reference gene primers within the assay. To quantify the absolute abundance of each unique TCRbeta CDR3 rearrangement, sequence reads were collapsed and filtered. For each sample, productive Simpson clonality was calculated as the square root of Simpson's diversity index over productive rearrangements. TCRdb re-hosts the immuneACCESS table, in-frame sequences only. Its copies lack some clones; in the studies checked, an unresolved V gene accounts for under half of them, and the cause for the rest is not known. D and trimming were read from the DNA, whereas the V and J calls and clone size are those reported in that table. This sample holds a few hundred thousand clones; 80% to 90% were observed only once. The biggest ten clones account for 3.5% to 4% of the sample.

Here is what the overall study found, with its caveats: How much clinical and demographic metadata was included differed by source and by participant, and the metadata was provided uncurated.

This chain joins TRBV13 to TRBJ2-7; tentative D gene TRBD2, with 6 bases matching. This receptor was taken from a woman aged 40 to 49 with acute COVID-19. The sequenced sample was PBMCs or T cells enriched from blood (not recorded which). The CDR3 amino acid sequence is: CASSFKGWGVSPDEQYF. The sequenced DNA: TGTGCCAGCAGCTTTAAGGGTTGGGGGGTATCCCCCGACGAGCAGTACTTC.